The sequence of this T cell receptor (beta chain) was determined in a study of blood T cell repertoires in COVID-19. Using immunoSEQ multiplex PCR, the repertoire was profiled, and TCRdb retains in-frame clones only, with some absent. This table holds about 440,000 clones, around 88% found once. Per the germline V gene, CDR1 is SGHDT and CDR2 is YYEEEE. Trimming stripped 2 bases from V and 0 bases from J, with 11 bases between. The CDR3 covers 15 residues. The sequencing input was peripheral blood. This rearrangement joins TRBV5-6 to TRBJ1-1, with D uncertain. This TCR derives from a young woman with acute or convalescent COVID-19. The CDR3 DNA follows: TGTGCCAGCAGCTTTCTTCACAGATTGAACACTGAAGCTTTCTTT. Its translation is CASSFLHRLNTEAFF.